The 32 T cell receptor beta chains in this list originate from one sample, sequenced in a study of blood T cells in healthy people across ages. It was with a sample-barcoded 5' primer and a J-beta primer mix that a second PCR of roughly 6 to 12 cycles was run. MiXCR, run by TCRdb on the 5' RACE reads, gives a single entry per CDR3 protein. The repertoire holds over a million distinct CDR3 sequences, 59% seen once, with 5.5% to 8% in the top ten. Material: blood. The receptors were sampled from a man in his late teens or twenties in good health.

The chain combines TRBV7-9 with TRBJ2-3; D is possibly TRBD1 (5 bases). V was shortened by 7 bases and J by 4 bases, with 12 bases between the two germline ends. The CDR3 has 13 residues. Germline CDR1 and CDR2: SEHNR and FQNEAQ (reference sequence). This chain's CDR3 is CASTPLGADTQYF. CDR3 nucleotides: TGTGCCAGCACCCCGCTAGGGGCAGATACGCAGTATTTT.

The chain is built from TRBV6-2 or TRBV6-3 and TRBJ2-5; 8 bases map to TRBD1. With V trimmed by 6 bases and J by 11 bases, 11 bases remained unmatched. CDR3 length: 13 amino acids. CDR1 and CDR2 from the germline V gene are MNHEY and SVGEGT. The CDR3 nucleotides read TGTGCCAGCAGCCTAACTGGACAGGGCCAGCAGTACTTC. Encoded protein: CASSLTGQGQQYF.

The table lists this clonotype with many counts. The CDR3 is CASSQRALRVVEQFF. Here the CDR3 DNA reads TGTGCCAGCAGCCAACGAGCTCTGAGGGTTGTAGAGCAGTTCTTC. The J gene is TRBJ2-1, the V gene TRBV4-2, with D possibly matching TRBD2 (5 bases). Looked up from germline, CDR1 is LGHNA and CDR2 is YNFKEQ. The CDR3 contains 15 residues. Trimming shortened V by 2 bases and J by 10 bases, and 18 bases separated the two germline ends.

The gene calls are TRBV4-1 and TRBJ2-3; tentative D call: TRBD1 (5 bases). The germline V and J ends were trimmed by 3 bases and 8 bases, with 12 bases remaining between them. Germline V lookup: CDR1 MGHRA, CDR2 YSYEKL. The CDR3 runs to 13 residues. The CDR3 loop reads CASSQSQDTTQYF. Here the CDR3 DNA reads TGCGCCAGCAGCCAGTCACAGGATACTACGCAGTATTTT.

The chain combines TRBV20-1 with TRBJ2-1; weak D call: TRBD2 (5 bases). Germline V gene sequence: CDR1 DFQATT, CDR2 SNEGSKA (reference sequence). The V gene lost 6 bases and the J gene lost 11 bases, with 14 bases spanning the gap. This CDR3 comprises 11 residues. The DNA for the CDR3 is TGCAGTGCCAAGAGTGGGAGTCAGCAGTTCTTC. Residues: CSAKSGSQQFF.

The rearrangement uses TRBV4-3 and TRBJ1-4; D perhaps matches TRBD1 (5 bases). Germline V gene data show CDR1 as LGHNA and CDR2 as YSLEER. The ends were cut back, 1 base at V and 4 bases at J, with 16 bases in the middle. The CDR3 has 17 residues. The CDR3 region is CASSQATDSNLNEKLFF. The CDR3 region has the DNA TGCGCCAGCAGCCAAGCAACTGACAGTAACCTTAATGAAAAACTGTTTTTT.

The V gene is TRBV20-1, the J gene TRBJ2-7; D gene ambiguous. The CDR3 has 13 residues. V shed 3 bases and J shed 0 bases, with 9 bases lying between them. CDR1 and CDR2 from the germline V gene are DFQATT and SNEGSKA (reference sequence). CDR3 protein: CSARGWASYEQYF. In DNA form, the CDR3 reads TGCAGTGCTAGGGGCTGGGCCTCCTACGAGCAGTACTTC.

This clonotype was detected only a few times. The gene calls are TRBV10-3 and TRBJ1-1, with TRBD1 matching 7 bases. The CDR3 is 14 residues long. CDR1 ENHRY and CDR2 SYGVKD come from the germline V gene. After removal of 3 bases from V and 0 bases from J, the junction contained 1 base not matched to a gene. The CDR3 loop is CAISDRGVNTEAFF. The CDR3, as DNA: TGTGCCATCAGTGACAGGGGGGTGAACACTGAAGCTTTCTTT.

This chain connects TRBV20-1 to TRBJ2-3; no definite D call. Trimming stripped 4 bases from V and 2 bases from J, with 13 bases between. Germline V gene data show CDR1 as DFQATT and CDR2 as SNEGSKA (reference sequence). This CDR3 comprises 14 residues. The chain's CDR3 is CSANPSPTTDTQYF. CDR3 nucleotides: TGCAGTGCTAATCCCTCACCCACCACAGATACGCAGTATTTT.

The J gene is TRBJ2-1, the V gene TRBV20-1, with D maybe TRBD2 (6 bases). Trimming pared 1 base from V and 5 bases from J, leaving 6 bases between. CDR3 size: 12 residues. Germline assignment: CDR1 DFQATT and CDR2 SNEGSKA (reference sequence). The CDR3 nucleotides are TGCAGTGCTAGAGGGGGGGACAATGAGCAGTTCTTC. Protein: CSARGGDNEQFF.

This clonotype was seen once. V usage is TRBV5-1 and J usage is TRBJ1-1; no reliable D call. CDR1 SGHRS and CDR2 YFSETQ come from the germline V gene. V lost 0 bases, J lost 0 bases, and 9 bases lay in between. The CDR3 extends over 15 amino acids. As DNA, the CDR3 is TGCGCCAGCAGCTTGGGTGAAGGGCTGAACACTGAAGCTTTCTTT. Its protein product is CASSLGEGLNTEAFF. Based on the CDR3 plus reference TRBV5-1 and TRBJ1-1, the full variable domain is KAGVTQTPRYLIKTRGQQVTLSCSPISGHRSVSWYQQTPGQGLQFLFEYFSETQRNKGNFPGRFSGRQFSNSRSEMNVSTLELGDSALYLCASSLGEGLNTEAFFGQGTRLTVV.

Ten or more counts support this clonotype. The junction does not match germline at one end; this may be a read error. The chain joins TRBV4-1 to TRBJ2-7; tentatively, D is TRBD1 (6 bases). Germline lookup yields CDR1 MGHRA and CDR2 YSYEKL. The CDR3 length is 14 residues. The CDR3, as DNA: TGTGCCAGCAGCCCCGACAGGAGCTCCTACGAGCAGTACTTC. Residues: CASSPDRSSYEQYF.

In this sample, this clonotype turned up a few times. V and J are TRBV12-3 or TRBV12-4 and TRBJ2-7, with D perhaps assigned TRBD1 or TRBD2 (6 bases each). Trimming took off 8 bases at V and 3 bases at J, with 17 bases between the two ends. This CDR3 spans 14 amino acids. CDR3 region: CASCPRGTFYEQYF. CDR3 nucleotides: TGTGCCAGCTGCCCTCGGGGGACATTCTACGAGCAGTACTTC.

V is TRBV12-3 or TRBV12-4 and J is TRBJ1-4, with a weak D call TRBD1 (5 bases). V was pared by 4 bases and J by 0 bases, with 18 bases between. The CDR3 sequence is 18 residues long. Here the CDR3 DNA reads TGTGCCAGCAGTTCTTCAGGGTCCGAAGGCGCAACTAATGAAAAACTGTTTTTT. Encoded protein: CASSSSGSEGATNEKLFF.

The CDR3 DNA reads as TGTGCCAGCAGTGAATCACAGGGGGCCTACGAGCAGTACTTC. Protein: CASSESQGAYEQYF. The chain is built from TRBV6-1 and TRBJ2-1; 8 bases align to TRBD1. With the DNA end fitting TRBJ2-7 better, the J assignment may be wrong. The germline gives CDR1 MNHNS, CDR2 SASEGT. The CDR3 consists of 14 residues.

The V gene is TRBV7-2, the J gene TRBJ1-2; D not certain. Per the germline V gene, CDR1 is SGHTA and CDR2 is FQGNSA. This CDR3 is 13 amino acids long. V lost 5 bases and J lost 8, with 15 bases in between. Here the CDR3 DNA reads TGTGCCAGCAGCCCATTCGAAGTAGGAGGCTACACCTTC. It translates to CASSPFEVGGYTF.

The DNA of the CDR3 is TGCAGCGTTGGCGGGGGGGCCGGTATATCCTACGAGCAGTACTTC. Translating it yields CSVGGGAGISYEQYF. The V call is TRBV29-1, the J call TRBJ2-7, with 9 positions matching TRBD2. After removal of 4 bases from V and 1 base from J, the junction contained 8 bases not matched to a gene. Germline V gives CDR1 SQVTM, CDR2 ANQGSEA. The CDR3 is 15 amino acids.

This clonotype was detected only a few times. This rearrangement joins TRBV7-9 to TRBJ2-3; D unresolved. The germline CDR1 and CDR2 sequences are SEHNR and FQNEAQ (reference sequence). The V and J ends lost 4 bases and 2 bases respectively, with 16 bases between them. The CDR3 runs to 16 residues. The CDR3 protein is CASSSPDGLDTDTQYF. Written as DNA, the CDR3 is TGTGCCAGCAGCTCTCCGGATGGATTAGACACAGATACGCAGTATTTT.

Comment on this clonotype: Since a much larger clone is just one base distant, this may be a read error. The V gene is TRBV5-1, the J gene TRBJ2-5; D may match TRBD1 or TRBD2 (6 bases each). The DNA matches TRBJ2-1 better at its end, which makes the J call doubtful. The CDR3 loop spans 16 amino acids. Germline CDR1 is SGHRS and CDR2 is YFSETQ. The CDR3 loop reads CASSEQQGLPRETQFF. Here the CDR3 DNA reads TGCGCCAGCAGCGAGCAACAGGGACTCCCAAGGGAGACCCAGTTCTTC.

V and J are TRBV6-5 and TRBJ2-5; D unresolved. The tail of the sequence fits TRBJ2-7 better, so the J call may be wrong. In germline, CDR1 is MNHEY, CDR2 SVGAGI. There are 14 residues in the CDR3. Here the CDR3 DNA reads TGTGCCAGCAGTTACACCCATGGATACTACGAGCAGTACTTC. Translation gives CASSYTHGYYEQYF.

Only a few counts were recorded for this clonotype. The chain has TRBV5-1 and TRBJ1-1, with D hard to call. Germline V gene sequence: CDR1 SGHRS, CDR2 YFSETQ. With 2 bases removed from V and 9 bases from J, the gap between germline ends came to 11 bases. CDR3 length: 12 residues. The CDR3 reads CASSLGGEQAFF. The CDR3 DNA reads TGCGCCAGCAGCTTAGGCGGGGAGCAAGCTTTCTTT.

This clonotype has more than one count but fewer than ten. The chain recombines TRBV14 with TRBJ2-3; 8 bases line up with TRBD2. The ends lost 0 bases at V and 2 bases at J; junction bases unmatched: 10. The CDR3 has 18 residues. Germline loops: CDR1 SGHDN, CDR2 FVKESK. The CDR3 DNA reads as TGTGCCAGCAGCCAAGAAACTAGCGGAACTATCCACACAGATACGCAGTATTTT. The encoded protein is CASSQETSGTIHTDTQYF.

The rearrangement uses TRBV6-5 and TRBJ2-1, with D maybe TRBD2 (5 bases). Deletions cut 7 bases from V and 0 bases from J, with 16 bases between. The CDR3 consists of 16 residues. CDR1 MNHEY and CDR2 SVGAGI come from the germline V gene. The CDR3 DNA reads TGTGCCAGCAATAGAGGGTCGGCGGGCTCCTACAATGAGCAGTTCTTC. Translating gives CASNRGSAGSYNEQFF.

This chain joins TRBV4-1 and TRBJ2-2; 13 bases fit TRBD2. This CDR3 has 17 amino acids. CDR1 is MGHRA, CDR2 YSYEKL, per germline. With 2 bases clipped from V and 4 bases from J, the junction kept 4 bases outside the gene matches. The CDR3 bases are TGCGCCAGCAGCCAAACTAGCGGGAGGGGGGCCACCGGGGAGCTGTTTTTT. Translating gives CASSQTSGRGATGELFF.

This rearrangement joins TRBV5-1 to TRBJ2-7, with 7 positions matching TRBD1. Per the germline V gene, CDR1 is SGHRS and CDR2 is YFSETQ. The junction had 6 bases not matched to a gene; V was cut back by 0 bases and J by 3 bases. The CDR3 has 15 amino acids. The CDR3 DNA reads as TGCGCCAGCAGCTTGGACGGGACAGCATTCTACGAGCAGTACTTC. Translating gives CASSLDGTAFYEQYF.

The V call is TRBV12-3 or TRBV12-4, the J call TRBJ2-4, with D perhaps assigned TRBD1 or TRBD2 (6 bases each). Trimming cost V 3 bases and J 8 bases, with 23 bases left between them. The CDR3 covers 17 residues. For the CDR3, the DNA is TGTGCCAGCAGTTTCGAGTCCTTTGGGGGCGGGGAGGACATTCAGTACTTC. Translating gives CASSFESFGGGEDIQYF.

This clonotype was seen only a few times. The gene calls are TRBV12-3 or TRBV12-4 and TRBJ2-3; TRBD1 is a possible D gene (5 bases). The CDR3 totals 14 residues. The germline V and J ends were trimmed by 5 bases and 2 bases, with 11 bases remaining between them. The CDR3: CASSQYRNTDTQYF. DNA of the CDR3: TGTGCCAGCAGTCAATACAGGAACACAGATACGCAGTATTTT.

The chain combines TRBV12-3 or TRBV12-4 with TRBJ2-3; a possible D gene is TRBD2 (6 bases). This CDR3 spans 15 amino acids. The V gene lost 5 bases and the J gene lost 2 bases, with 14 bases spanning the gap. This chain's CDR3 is CASSNTREVTDTQYF. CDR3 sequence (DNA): TGTGCCAGCAGTAACACTAGGGAGGTCACAGATACGCAGTATTTT.

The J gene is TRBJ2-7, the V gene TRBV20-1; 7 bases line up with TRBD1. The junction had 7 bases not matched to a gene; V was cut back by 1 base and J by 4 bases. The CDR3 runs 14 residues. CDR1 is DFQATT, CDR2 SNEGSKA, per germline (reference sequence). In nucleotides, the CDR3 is TGCAGTGCTAGAGGAGGACAGGAGGAGTACGAGCAGTACTTC. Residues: CSARGGQEEYEQYF.

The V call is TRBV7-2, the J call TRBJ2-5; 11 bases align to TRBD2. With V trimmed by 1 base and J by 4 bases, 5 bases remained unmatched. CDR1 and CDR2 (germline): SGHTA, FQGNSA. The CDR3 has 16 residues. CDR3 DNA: TGTGCCAGCAGCTTAGATTGGCTAGCGGGAGGAGAGACCCAGTACTTC. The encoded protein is CASSLDWLAGGETQYF.

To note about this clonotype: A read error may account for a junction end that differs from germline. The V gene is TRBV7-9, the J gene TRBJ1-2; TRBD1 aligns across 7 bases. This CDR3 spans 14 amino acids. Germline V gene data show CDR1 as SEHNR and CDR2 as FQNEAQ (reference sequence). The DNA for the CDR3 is TGTGCCAGCAGCCCTATGGCAGGGGGGTATGGCTTCACCTTC. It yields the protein CASSPMAGGYGFTF. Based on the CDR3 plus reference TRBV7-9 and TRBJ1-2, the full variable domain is DTGVSQNPRHKITKRGQNVTFRCDPISEHNRLYWYRQTLGQGPEFLTYFQNEAQLEKSRLLSDRFSAERPKGSFSTLEIQRTEQGDSAMYLCASSPMAGGYGFTFGSGTRLTVV.

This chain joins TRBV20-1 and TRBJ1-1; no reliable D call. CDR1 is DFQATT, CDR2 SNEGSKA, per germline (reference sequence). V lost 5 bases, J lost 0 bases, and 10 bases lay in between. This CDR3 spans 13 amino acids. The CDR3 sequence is CSARDNMNTEAFF. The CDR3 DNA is TGCAGTGCTCGCGACAACATGAACACTGAAGCTTTCTTT.